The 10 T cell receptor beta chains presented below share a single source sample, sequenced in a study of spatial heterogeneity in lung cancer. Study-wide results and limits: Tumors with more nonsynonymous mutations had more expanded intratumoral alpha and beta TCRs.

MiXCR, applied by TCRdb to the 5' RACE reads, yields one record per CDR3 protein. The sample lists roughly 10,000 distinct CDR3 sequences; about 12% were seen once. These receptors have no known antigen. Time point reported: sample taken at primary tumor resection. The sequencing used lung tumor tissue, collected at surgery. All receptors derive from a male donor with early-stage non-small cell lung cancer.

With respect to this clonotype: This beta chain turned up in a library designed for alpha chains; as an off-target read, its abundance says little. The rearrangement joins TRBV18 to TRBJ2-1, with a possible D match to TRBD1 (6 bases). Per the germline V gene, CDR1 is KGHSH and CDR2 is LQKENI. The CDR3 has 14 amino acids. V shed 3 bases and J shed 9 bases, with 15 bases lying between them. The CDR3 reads CASSPSYGGGEQFF. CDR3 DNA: TGTGCCAGCTCACCTAGCTATGGGGGCGGTGAGCAGTTCTTC.

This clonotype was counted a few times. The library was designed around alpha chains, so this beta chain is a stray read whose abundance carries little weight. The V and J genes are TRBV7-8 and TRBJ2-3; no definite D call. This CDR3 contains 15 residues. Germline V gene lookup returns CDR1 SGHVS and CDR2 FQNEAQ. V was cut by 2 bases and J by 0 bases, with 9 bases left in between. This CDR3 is CASSLIYGSTDTQYF. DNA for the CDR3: TGTGCCAGCAGCTTAATATACGGGAGCACAGATACGCAGTATTTT.

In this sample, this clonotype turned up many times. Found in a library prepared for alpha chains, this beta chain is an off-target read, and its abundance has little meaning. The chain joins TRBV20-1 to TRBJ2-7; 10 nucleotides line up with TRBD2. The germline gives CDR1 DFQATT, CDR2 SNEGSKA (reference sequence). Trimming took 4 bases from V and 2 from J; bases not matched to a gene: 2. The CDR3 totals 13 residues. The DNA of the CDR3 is TGCAGTGCTAACCTAGCGGGGGCCTACGAGCAGTACTTC. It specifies CSANLAGAYEQYF.

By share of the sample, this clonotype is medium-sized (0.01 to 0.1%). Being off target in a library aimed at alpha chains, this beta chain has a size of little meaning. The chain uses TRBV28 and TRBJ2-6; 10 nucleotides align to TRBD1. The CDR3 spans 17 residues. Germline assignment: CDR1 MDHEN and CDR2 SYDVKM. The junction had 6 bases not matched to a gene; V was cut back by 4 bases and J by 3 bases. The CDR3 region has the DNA TGTGCCAGCAGTTCGGGACAGGGGAAGGTTGGGGCCAACGTCCTGACTTTC. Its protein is CASSSGQGKVGANVLTF.

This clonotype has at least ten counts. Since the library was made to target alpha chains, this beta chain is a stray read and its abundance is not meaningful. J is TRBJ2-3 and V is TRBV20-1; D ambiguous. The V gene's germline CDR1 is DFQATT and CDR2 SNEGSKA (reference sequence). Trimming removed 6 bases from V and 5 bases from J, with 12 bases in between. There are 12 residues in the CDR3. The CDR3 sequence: CSAESEGDTQYF. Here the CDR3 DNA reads TGCAGTGCGGAATCGGAAGGAGATACGCAGTATTTT.

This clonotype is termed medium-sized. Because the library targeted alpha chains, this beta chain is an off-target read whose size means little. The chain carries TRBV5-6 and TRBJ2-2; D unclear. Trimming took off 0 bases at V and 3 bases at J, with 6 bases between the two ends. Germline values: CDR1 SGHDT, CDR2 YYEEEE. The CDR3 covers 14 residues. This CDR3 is CASSLAWDTGELFF. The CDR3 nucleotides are TGTGCCAGCAGCTTGGCATGGGACACCGGGGAGCTGTTTTTT. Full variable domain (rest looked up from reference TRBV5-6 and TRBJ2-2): DAGVTQSPTHLIKTRGQQVTLRCSPKSGHDTVSWYQQALGQGPQFIFQYYEEEERQRGNFPDRFSGHQFPNYSSELNVNALLLGDSALYLCASSLAWDTGELFFGEGSRLTVL.

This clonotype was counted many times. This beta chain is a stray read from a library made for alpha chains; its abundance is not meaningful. Here the CDR3 DNA reads TGTGCCAGCAGCATAGGACAGGCAGTCACCGGGGAGCTGTTTTTT. Translating gives CASSIGQAVTGELFF. This chain connects TRBV7-2 to TRBJ2-2; 7 bases are a match to TRBD1. J was trimmed by 4 bases and V by 5 bases; bases with no gene match: 7. Per germline, CDR1 SGHTA and CDR2 FQGNSA. This CDR3 contains 15 residues.

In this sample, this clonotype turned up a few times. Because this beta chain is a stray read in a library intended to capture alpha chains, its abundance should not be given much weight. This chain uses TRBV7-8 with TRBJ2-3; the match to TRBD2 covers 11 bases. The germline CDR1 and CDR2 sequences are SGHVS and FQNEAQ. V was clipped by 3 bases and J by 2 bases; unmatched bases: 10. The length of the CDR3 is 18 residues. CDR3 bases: TGTGCCAGCAGCTTTTACCCCGGGACTAGCGGAAACACAGATACGCAGTATTTT. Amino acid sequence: CASSFYPGTSGNTDTQYF.

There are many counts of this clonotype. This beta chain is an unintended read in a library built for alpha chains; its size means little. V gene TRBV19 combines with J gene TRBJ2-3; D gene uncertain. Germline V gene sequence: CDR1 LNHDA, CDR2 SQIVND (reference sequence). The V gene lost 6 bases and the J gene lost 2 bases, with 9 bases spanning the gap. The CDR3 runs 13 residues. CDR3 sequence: CASSGISTDTQYF. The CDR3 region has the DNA TGTGCCAGTAGCGGTATCTCCACAGATACGCAGTATTTT.

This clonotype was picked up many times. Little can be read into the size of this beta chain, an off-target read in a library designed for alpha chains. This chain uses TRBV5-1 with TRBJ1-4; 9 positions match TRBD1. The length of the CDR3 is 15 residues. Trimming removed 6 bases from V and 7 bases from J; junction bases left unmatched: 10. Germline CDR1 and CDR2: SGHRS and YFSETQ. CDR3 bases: TGCGCCAGCAACTCCGGACAGGGGATCGGTGAAAAACTGTTTTTT. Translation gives CASNSGQGIGEKLFF.